A selection of T cell receptor beta chains follows, all from one sample in a study. TCRdb recomputed calls from the RT-PCR reads with MiXCR, one row per CDR3 protein. The sample holds almost 700,000 distinct CDR3 sequences, more than 13% seen once. Sequencing was carried out using memory CD4+ T cells from blood. These receptors were taken from a female donor in good health, serving as a healthy control. Each CDR3 is given with its conserved first and last residue. A D gene is named only where the DNA matches it firmly. The listing skips clone size in some rows; elsewhere it reads once, few, many or a size class.

D,J,size,V,DNA,CDR3
NA,TRBJ2-3,NA,TRBV12-3/TRBV12-4,TGTGCCAGCACTCTCAGGTCTAGCATCACAGATACGCAGTATTTT,CASTLRSSITDTQYF
TRBD1,TRBJ1-5,many,TRBV6-2/TRBV6-3,TGTGCCAGCAGTCGGGACAGGGGGTCGGTAGGACAGCCCCAGCATTTT,CASSRDRGSVGQPQHF
TRBD2,TRBJ2-1,NA,TRBV20-1,TGCAGTGCTATCGCTAGCGGGGGTGGCTCCTACAATGAGCAGTTCTTC,CSAIASGGGSYNEQFF
NA,TRBJ1-1,few,TRBV6-2/TRBV6-3,TGTGCCAGCAGTTACTCTCGGCGGGAGATTAGGGCTGAAGCTTTCTTT,CASSYSRREIRAEAFF
NA,TRBJ2-3,few,TRBV7-9,TGTGCCAGCAGTTCGAGGGGTTTAGATACGCAGTATTTT,CASSSRGLDTQYF
TRBD2,TRBJ2-1,few,TRBV14,TGTGCCAGCAGCCAATTACTAGCGGGGGAAAATGAGCAGTTCTTC,CASSQLLAGENEQFF
NA,TRBJ1-1,NA,TRBV5-4,TGTGCCAGCAGCTTGGATCTTGTCACTCACACTGAAGCTTTCTTT,CASSLDLVTHTEAFF
NA,TRBJ2-1,few,TRBV20-1,TGCAGTGCTAGAGATCTCGACAGTTTAAGCTCCTACAATGAGCAGTTCTTC,CSARDLDSLSSYNEQFF
NA,TRBJ2-1,many,TRBV7-2,TGTGCCAGCAGCTTGGACTGGAATGAGCAGTTCTTC,CASSLDWNEQFF
NA,TRBJ2-5,NA,TRBV12-3/TRBV12-4,TGTGCCAGCGGATCTCCACAGTCTTCGGAGACCCAGTACTTC,CASGSPQSSETQYF
TRBD2,TRBJ2-7,NA,TRBV27,TGTGCCAGCAGTCCCGGACTAGCGGAAAAGCAGTACTTC,CASSPGLAEKQYF
NA,TRBJ1-3,many,TRBV20-1,TGCAGTGCTAGCGGTGTCTCTGGAAACACCATATATTTT,CSASGVSGNTIYF
NA,TRBJ1-5,NA,TRBV12-3/TRBV12-4,TGTGCCAGCAGTTTAGGGCAGAGCCAGCATTTT,CASSLGQSQHF
NA,TRBJ1-5,few,TRBV5-1,TGCGCCAGCAGCTTGAATCCAGGGGACCAACAGCCCCAGCATTTT,CASSLNPGDQQPQHF